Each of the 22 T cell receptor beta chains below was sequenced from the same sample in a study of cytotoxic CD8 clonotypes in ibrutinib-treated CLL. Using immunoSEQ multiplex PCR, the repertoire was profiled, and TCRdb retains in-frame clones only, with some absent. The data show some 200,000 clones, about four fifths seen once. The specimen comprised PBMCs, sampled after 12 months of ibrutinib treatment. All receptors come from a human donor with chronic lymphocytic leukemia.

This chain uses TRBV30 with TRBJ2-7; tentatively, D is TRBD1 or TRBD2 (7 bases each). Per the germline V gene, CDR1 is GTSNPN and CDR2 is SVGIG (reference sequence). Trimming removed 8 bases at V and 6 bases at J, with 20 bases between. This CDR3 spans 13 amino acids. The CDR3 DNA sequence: TGTGCCGCAGGGATTACAGGGGAGGGCGAGCAGTACTTC. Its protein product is CAAGITGEGEQYF.

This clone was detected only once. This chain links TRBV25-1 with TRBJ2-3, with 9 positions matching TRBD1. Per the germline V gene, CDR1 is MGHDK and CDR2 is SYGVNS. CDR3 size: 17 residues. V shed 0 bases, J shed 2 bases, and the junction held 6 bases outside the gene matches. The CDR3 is CASSEYNRGRSTDTQYF. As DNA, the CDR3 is TGTGCCAGCAGTGAATATAACAGGGGGCGTTCCACAGATACGCAGTATTTT.

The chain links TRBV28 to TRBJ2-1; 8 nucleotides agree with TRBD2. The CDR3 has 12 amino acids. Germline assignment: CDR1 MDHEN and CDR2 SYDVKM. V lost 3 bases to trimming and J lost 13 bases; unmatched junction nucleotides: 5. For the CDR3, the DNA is TGTGCCAGCAGTTTTGGACTAGCTGGTCAGTTCTTC. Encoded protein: CASSFGLAGQFF.

The CDR3 coding sequence is TGTGCCAGCAGCCACCGGCTGGGTGAGCAGTTCTTC. Translation gives CASSHRLGEQFF. This sequence joins TRBV7-9 and TRBJ2-1, with D unresolved. The CDR3 covers 12 residues. V was pared by 5 bases and J by 9 bases, with 11 bases between. Germline CDR1 and CDR2: SEHNR and FQNEAQ (reference sequence). Full variable domain (remainder filled in from reference TRBV7-9 and TRBJ2-1): DTGVSQNPRHKITKRGQNVTFRCDPISEHNRLYWYRQTLGQGPEFLTYFQNEAQLEKSRLLSDRFSAERPKGSFSTLEIQRTEQGDSAMYLCASSHRLGEQFFGPGTRLTVL.

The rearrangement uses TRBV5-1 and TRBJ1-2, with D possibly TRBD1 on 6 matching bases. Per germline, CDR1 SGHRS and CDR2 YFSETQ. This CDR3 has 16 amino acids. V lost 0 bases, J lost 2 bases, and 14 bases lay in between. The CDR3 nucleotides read TGCGCCAGCAGCTTGGGCATGAACAGGGAGAACTATGGCTACACCTTC. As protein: CASSLGMNRENYGYTF.

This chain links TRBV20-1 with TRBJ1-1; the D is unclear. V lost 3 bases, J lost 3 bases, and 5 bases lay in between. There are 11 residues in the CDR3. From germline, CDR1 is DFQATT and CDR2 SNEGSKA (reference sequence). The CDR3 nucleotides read TGCAGTGCTAGTCACTACACTGAAGCTTTCTTT. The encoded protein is CSASHYTEAFF.

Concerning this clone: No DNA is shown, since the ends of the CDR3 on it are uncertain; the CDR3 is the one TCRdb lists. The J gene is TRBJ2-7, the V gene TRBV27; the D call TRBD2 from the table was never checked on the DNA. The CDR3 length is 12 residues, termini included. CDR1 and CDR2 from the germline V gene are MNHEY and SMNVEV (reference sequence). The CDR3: CASSPDFREQYF.

CDR3 residues: CASSHQTSGRASYNEQFF. CDR3 nucleotide sequence: TGTGCCAGCAGCCACCAGACTAGCGGGAGGGCCTCCTACAATGAGCAGTTCTTC. The chain recombines TRBV14 with TRBJ2-1; 14 bases line up with TRBD2. Germline trimming cut 3 bases from V and 0 bases from J; bases unmatched to any gene: 4. Germline V gene data show CDR1 as SGHDN and CDR2 as FVKESK. This CDR3 spans 18 amino acids.

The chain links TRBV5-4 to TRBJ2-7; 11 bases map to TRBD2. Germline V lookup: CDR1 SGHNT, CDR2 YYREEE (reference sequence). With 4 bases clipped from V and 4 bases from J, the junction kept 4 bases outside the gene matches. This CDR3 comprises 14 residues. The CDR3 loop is CASSLGTSGYEQYF. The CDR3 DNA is TGTGCCAGCAGCCTCGGGACTAGCGGTTACGAGCAGTACTTC.

The CDR3 DNA is TGTGCCATCAGTGAAGGGGTCAGCAATCAGCCCCAGCATTTT. It is translated as CAISEGVSNQPQHF. The chain uses TRBV10-3 and TRBJ1-5; weak D call: TRBD1 (5 bases). This CDR3 comprises 14 residues. V was clipped by 3 bases and J by 1 base, with 7 bases between them. CDR1 and CDR2 from the germline V gene are ENHRY and SYGVKD.

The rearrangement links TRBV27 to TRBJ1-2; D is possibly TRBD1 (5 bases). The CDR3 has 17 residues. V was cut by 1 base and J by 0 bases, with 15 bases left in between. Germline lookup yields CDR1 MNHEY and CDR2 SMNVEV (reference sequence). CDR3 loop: CASSLWGGARANYGYTF. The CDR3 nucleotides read TGTGCCAGCAGTTTATGGGGAGGGGCAAGAGCTAACTATGGCTACACCTTC.

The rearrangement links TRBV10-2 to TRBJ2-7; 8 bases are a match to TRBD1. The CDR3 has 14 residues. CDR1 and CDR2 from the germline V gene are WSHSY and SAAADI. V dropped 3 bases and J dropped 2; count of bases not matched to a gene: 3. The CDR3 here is CASSDTGGTYEQYF. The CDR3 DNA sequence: TGCGCCAGCAGTGACACAGGGGGGACCTACGAGCAGTACTTC.

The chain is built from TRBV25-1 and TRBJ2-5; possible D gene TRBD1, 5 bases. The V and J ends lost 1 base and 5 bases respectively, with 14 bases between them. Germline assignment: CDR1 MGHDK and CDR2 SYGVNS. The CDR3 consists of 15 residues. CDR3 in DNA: TGTGCCAGCAGTGAATTAGGGGCAGGCGATGAGACCCAGTACTTC. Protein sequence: CASSELGAGDETQYF.

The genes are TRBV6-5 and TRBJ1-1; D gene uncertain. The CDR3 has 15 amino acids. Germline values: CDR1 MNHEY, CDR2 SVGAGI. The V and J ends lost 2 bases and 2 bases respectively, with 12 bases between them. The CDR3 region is CASSYAQRVNTEAFF. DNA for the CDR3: TGTGCCAGCAGTTACGCCCAGAGGGTAAACACTGAAGCTTTCTTT.

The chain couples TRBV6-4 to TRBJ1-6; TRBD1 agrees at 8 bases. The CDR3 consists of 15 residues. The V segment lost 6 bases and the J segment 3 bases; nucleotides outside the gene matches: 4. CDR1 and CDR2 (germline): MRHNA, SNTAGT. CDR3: CASSHGTGYNSPLHF. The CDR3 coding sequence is TGTGCCAGCAGCCACGGGACAGGCTATAATTCACCCCTCCACTTT.

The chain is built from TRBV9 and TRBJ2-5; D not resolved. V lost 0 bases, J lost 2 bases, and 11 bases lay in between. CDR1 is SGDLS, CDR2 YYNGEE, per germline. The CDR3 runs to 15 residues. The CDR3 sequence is CASSVGPAEQETQYF. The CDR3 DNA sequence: TGTGCCAGCAGCGTAGGTCCAGCAGAGCAAGAGACCCAGTACTTC.

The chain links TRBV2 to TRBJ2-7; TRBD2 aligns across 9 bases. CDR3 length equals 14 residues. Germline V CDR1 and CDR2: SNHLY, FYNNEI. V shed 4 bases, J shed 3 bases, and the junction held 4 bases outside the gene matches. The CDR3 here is CASSVVAGDYEQYF. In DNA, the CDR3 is TGTGCCAGCAGTGTTGTAGCGGGGGACTACGAGCAGTACTTC.

The CDR3 sequence: CASKRGPNEQYF. In DNA, the CDR3 is TGTGCCAGCAAACGGGGGCCAAACGAGCAGTACTTC. The rearrangement links TRBV2 to TRBJ2-7, with D possibly being TRBD1 or TRBD2 (6 bases each). Between the trimmed V and J ends, which lost 7 bases and 5 bases, there was a span of 12 bases. This CDR3 comprises 12 residues. The germline gives CDR1 SNHLY, CDR2 FYNNEI.

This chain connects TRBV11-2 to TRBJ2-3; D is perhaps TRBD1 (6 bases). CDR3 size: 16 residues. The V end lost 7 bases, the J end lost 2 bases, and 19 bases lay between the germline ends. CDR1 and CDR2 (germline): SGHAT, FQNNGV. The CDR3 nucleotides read TGTGCCAGCATAAGACAGGATACCCTCCACACAGATACGCAGTATTTT. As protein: CASIRQDTLHTDTQYF. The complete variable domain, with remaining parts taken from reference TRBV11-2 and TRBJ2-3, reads EAGVAQSPRYKIIEKRQSVAFWCNPISGHATLYWYQQILGQGPKLLIQFQNNGVVDDSQLPKDRFSAERLKGVDSTLKIQPAKLEDSAVYLCASIRQDTLHTDTQYFGPGTRLTVL.

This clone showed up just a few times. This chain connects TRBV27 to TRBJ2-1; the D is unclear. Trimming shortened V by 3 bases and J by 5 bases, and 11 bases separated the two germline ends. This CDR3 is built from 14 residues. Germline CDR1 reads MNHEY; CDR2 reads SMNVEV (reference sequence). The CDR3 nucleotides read TGTGCCAGCAGTTTTGGCACTACTAACAATGAGCAGTTCTTC. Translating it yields CASSFGTTNNEQFF.

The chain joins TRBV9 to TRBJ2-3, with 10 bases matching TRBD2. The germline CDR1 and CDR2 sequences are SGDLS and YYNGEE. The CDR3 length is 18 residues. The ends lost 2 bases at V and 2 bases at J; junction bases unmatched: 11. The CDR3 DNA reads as TGTGCCAGCAGCGTTTATCTAGCGGGAGCGTGGCCCACAGATACGCAGTATTTT. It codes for CASSVYLAGAWPTDTQYF.

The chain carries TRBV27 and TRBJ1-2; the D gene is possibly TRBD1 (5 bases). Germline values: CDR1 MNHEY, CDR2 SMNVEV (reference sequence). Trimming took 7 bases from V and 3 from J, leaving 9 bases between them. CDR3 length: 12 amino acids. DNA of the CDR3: TGTGCCAGCACTGGGACGTACTATGGCTACACCTTC. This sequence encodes CASTGTYYGYTF.